The present entry profiles one T cell receptor beta chain with its context. This specimen comes from a study of blood T cell repertoires in COVID-19. At the level of the study: Nucleic acid was either cDNA or gDNA, and it came from T cells, B-cell-depleted T cells, or PBMCs.

Profiled with immunoSEQ multiplex PCR; TCRdb holds only in-frame clones, not every one. Of nearly 350,000 clones listed, 88% are singletons. The V gene's germline CDR1 is LNHDA and CDR2 SQIVND (reference sequence). V gave up 5 bases and J gave up 7 bases, with 15 bases separating them. CDR3 length: 15 amino acids. This rearrangement joins TRBV19 to TRBJ1-6, with no clear D. The source of this sequence is a woman in her 70s with COVID-19, enrolled during active disease. The material sequenced was peripheral blood. CDR3 region: CASSQFKEENSPLHF. CDR3 nucleotide sequence: TGTGCCAGTAGTCAATTCAAGGAGGAAAATTCACCCCTCCACTTT. The entire variable domain, with the rest obtained from reference TRBV19 and TRBJ1-6, is as follows: DGGITQSPKYLFRKEGQNVTLSCEQNLNHDAMYWYRQDPGQGLRLIYYSQIVNDFQKGDIAEGYSVSREKKESFPLTVTSAQKNPTAFYLCASSQFKEENSPLHFGNGTRLTVT.